This paragraph covers one T cell receptor beta chain sequence. Its antigen is not known. UMI-labeled 5' RACE yielded the TRB cDNA libraries. TCRdb reprocessed the 5' RACE reads, with one entry per CDR3 protein and no DNA. The table gives approximately 5,400 distinct CDR3 sequences; the top ten clones make up approximately 1.3% of it. The CDR3 is made up of 15 amino acids. The germline V gene encodes CDR1 LGHNA and CDR2 YNFKEQ. This specimen belongs to a study of CXCR3-negative and CXCR3-positive naive CD8 T cells. Study-wide results and caveats: Comparably high diversity marked both naive subsets, whereas memory CD8+ cells had much lower diversity.

Sequenced material: naive CXCR3- CD8+ T cells from blood. The subset was: CD45RO-CCR7+CD27+CD95- naive CD8+ T cells lacking CXCR3 (TNR3-). The chain combines TRBV4-2 with TRBJ1-1; TCRdb outputs TRBD1, but without DNA this stays unchecked. The receptor was isolated from a human donor in good health. Some clones in this sample may be carry-over from other donors' samples. The CDR3 sequence is CASSQDATGVSEAFF.